These T cell receptor beta chains were read from a single sample in a study of shared clonotypes between healthy human individuals. Produced via immunoSEQ multiplex PCR; TCRdb's table is partial and in-frame only. The table has over 2,000,000 clones, roughly 93% seen once. Material for sequencing was naive CD8+ T cells from PBMCs. The origin of the receptors is a man aged 18 to 30 in good health. Some clones in this sample may be carry-over from other donors' samples. Both conserved end residues are part of each CDR3. D genes are given only for firm matches. Clone size is stated in some rows and not others, as once, few, many or a class when expanded.

V gene	clone size	CDR3 length	D gene	J gene	CDR3 DNA	CDR3 protein
TRBV6-5	-	14	-	TRBJ2-5	TGTGCCAGCAGCCAGCAGGGAACCCAAGAGACCCAGTACTTC	CASSQQGTQETQYF
TRBV5-6	-	12	-	TRBJ2-7	TGTGCCAGCAGCCCCCTGGGAGGCTTGCAGTACTTC	CASSPLGGLQYF
TRBV28	-	14	TRBD2	TRBJ2-5	TGTGCCAGCAATAACGTAGCGGGAAAGGAGACCCAGTACTTC	CASNNVAGKETQYF
TRBV7-9	-	14	-	TRBJ2-2	TGTGCCAGCAGTTGGACACCGAACACCGGGGAGCTGTTTTTT	CASSWTPNTGELFF
TRBV6-5	-	13	-	TRBJ2-3	TGTGCCAGCAGTTCCGGTAACACAGATACGCAGTATTTT	CASSSGNTDTQYF
TRBV29-1	-	18	TRBD1	TRBJ2-2	TGCAGCGTTGAAAGCCGGGGTGCGACAGGGTCGAACACCGGGGAGCTGTTTTTT	CSVESRGATGSNTGELFF
TRBV29-1	once	13	-	TRBJ1-1	TGCAGCGTTGACGGGGGGGGTAATACTGAAGCTTTCTTT	CSVDGGGNTEAFF
TRBV27	-	13	-	TRBJ2-7	TGTGCCAGCAGTGCCCTGAGTTTTGTCGAGCAGTACTTC	CASSALSFVEQYF
TRBV12-5	-	12	-	TRBJ2-7	TGTGCTAGTAGCGACGGATCCTACGAGCAGTACTTC	CASSDGSYEQYF
TRBV6-6	once	16	-	TRBJ2-7	TGTGCCAGCAACGGGCCGGGGACACATGGAACCTACGAGCAGTACTTC	CASNGPGTHGTYEQYF
TRBV21-1	-	15	-	TRBJ2-7	TGTGCCAGCAGAGATCCGGGGGAGGGAAGGTACGAGCAGTACTTC	CASRDPGEGRYEQYF
TRBV4-1	-	15	-	TRBJ1-2	TGCGCCAGCAGCCAAGACTGGGGTGGGGCGGGTGGCTACACCTTC	CASSQDWGGAGGYTF
TRBV28	-	14	TRBD1	TRBJ2-2	TGTGCCAGCAGTTTCGCAGGGGGAACCGGGGAGCTGTTTTTT	CASSFAGGTGELFF
TRBV28	-	15	TRBD1	TRBJ2-7	TGTGCCAGCAGTTTCTCAGGGACAGGGTCCTACGAGCAGTACTTC	CASSFSGTGSYEQYF
TRBV10-3	-	13	-	TRBJ1-5	TGTGCCATCAGTCCGGAGGACGGCCAGCCCCAGCATTTT	CAISPEDGQPQHF
TRBV7-9	-	14	-	TRBJ1-2	TGTGCCAGCAGCTTACCCGGACCGACCTATGGCTACACCTTC	CASSLPGPTYGYTF
TRBV27	once	18	TRBD2	TRBJ2-1	TGTGCCAGCAGTCTCGGGACTAGCGGGAGGCCAAAGCCGGGTGAGCAGTTCTTC	CASSLGTSGRPKPGEQFF
TRBV28	-	17	TRBD2	TRBJ2-1	TGTGCCAGCAGTTTGCGCCCTAGCGGGATCTCCTACAATGAGCAGTTCTTC	CASSLRPSGISYNEQFF
TRBV4-1	-	16	-	TRBJ2-7	TGCGCCAGCAGCCAAGGGTACCCGGGACTTTACTACGAGCAGTACTTC	CASSQGYPGLYYEQYF
TRBV7-2	-	18	-	TRBJ1-4	TGTGCCAGCAGCACAGACCCGGGGCGGGCAATAGTTAATGAAAAACTGTTTTTT	CASSTDPGRAIVNEKLFF
TRBV6-5	-	15	TRBD1	TRBJ1-2	TGTGCCAGCAGTCTCCGACAGGGATGGCCCTATGGCTACACCTTC	CASSLRQGWPYGYTF
TRBV27	-	15	TRBD1	TRBJ2-7	TGTGCCAGCAGTCCGCCCCGGGACAGGGGGCACGAGCAGTACTTC	CASSPPRDRGHEQYF
TRBV28	-	15	TRBD1	TRBJ1-2	TGTGCCAGCAGTCCCCCCCGACAGGGTCTCAAAGGCTACACCTTC	CASSPPRQGLKGYTF
TRBV28	-	13	-	TRBJ1-3	TGTGCCAGCAGTTTCTTTGGCGGAAACACCATATATTTT	CASSFFGGNTIYF
TRBV2	few	11	-	TRBJ1-1	TGTGCCAAAACGGGGAACACTGAAGCTTTCTTT	CAKTGNTEAFF
TRBV30	-	15	-	TRBJ2-7	TGTGCCTGGAGCTCTCCTCTCGAAGGCACCTACGAGCAGTACTTC	CAWSSPLEGTYEQYF
TRBV28	-	17	TRBD2	TRBJ2-1	TGTGCCAGCAGTTTATACGGGACTAGCGGGGCCCCCAATGAGCAGTTCTTC	CASSLYGTSGAPNEQFF
TRBV9	-	17	-	TRBJ2-6	TGTGCCAGCAGCGTTGCCACAGCGGGCTCTGGGGCCAACGTCCTGACTTTC	CASSVATAGSGANVLTF
TRBV4-1	-	14	-	TRBJ1-1	TGCGCCAGCAGCTTCCGGAGGGGGGGCCCTGAAGCTTTCTTT	CASSFRRGGPEAFF
TRBV19	-	16	TRBD2	TRBJ2-1	TGTGCCAGTAGTACCCCGGGACTAGCGGTAGACAATGAGCAGTTCTTC	CASSTPGLAVDNEQFF
TRBV28	-	16	-	TRBJ2-1	TGTGCCAGCAGTTCCATAGCGGACCCCTCCTACAATGAGCAGTTCTTC	CASSSIADPSYNEQFF
TRBV19	-	13	TRBD1	TRBJ1-2	TGTGCCAGTAGTATCGGGGACAGCTATGGCTACACCTTC	CASSIGDSYGYTF
TRBV18	-	15	-	TRBJ2-7	TGTGCCAGCTCACCACAGACAACAGGGTGGTACGAGCAGTACTTC	CASSPQTTGWYEQYF